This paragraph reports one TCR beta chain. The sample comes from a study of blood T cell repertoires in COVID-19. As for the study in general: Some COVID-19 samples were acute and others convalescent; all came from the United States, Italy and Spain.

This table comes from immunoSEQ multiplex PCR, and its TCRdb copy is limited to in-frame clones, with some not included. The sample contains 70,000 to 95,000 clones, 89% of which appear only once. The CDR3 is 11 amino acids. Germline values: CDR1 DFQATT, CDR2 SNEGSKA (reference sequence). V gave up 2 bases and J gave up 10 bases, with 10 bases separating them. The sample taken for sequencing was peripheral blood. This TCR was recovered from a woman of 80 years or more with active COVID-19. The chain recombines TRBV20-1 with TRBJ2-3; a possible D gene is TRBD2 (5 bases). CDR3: CSARWTLSQYF. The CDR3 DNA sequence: TGCAGTGCTAGATGGACTTTATCGCAGTATTTT.